The 30 T cell receptor beta chains reported below all come from one sample, sequenced in a study of somatic mutations in cytotoxic T cells in rheumatoid arthritis. Using immunoSEQ multiplex PCR, the repertoire was profiled, and TCRdb retains in-frame clones only, with some absent. The table lists tens of thousands of clones, 82% of them singletons. The sample was CD8+ T cells sorted from blood. All receptors derive from an adult with rheumatoid arthritis.

This clone came up once. The chain employs TRBV28 and TRBJ2-7; D is possibly TRBD1 (6 bases). There are 13 residues in the CDR3. V gave up 5 bases and J gave up 6 bases, with 14 bases separating them. Germline V lookup: CDR1 MDHEN, CDR2 SYDVKM. CDR3 loop: CASSQEGDPEQYF. The CDR3 DNA is TGTGCCAGCAGTCAAGAGGGGGATCCCGAGCAGTACTTC.

This chain joins TRBV6-6 and TRBJ2-3; the match to TRBD2 covers 8 bases. The J segment lost 2 bases and the V segment lost 5 bases, leaving 9 bases of the junction unmatched. The CDR3 has 16 residues. Germline CDR1 reads MNHNY; CDR2 reads SVGAGI (reference sequence). The CDR3 loop reads CASSNPLREDTDTQYF. The CDR3 DNA sequence: TGTGCCAGCAGTAACCCCCTGCGGGAGGACACAGATACGCAGTATTTT.

V is TRBV10-3 and J is TRBJ1-2, with D unclear. The CDR3 covers 14 residues. Between the trimmed V and J ends, which lost 0 bases and 5 bases, there was a span of 10 bases. Germline loops: CDR1 ENHRY, CDR2 SYGVKD. CDR3 sequence: CAISESAQVYGYTF. The CDR3 DNA follows: TGTGCCATCAGTGAGTCTGCCCAGGTTTATGGCTACACCTTC.

V is TRBV10-2 and J is TRBJ2-3; D might be TRBD2 (6 bases). The CDR3 is 18 residues long. CDR1 and CDR2 (germline): WSHSY, SAAADI. V was cut by 0 bases and J by 2 bases, with 18 bases left in between. The CDR3 DNA reads as TGCGCCAGCAGTGAGTCGACTCGGGCTAGCGAAATCACAGATACGCAGTATTTT. Protein: CASSESTRASEITDTQYF.

This chain links TRBV5-6 with TRBJ2-1; either TRBD1 or TRBD2 may fit D (5 bases each). Trimming took off 3 bases at V and 0 bases at J, with 22 bases between the two ends. The length of the CDR3 is 19 residues. The germline V gene encodes CDR1 SGHDT and CDR2 YYEEEE. The CDR3 DNA reads TGTGCCAGCAGCTCAACGGGACCTCTATCAATAACCTCCTACAATGAGCAGTTCTTC. It translates to CASSSTGPLSITSYNEQFF.

In its sample, this clone is medium-sized. The chain recombines TRBV19 with TRBJ1-2, with 9 bases identical to TRBD1. The germline V gene has CDR1 LNHDA and CDR2 SQIVND (reference sequence). With V trimmed by 5 bases and J by 2 bases, 15 bases remained unmatched. CDR3 length: 18 amino acids. The CDR3 region is CASSSLDRGALENYGYTF. For the CDR3, the DNA is TGTGCCAGTAGTTCTCTGGACAGGGGCGCTCTCGAGAACTATGGCTACACCTTC.

This chain links TRBV27 with TRBJ1-1; D perhaps matches TRBD1 (5 bases). Trimming pared 0 bases from V and 2 bases from J, leaving 10 bases between. The CDR3 runs to 15 residues. Germline CDR1 and CDR2: MNHEY and SMNVEV (reference sequence). This CDR3 reads CASSLSFGGNTEAFF. CDR3 in DNA: TGTGCCAGCAGTTTATCGTTCGGGGGAAACACTGAAGCTTTCTTT.

The chain carries TRBV7-3 and TRBJ2-3, with unresolved D. This CDR3 spans 15 amino acids. Trimming removed 5 bases from V and 6 bases from J, with 18 bases in between. Per the germline V gene, CDR1 is SGHTA and CDR2 is FQGTGA. The CDR3 is CASSQRGTSGDTQYF. The CDR3 region has the DNA TGTGCCAGCAGCCAACGAGGCACCTCCGGGGATACGCAGTATTTT.

This chain links TRBV4-1 with TRBJ2-5; D is undetermined. Per the germline V gene, CDR1 is MGHRA and CDR2 is YSYEKL. Between the trimmed V and J ends, which lost 3 bases and 5 bases, there was a span of 10 bases. The CDR3 sequence is 13 residues long. The CDR3, as DNA: TGCGCCAGCAGCCAGGGCCTTCAGGAGACCCAGTACTTC. Translating it yields CASSQGLQETQYF.

This clone has just one count. This rearrangement joins TRBV6-5 to TRBJ1-5; a weak D match, TRBD1 (5 bases). The germline CDR1 and CDR2 sequences are MNHEY and SVGAGI. The length of the CDR3 is 15 residues. The V end lost 6 bases, the J end lost 4 bases, and 16 bases lay between the germline ends. The CDR3 sequence is CASRLYGGANQPQHF. CDR3 sequence (DNA): TGTGCCAGCAGACTATATGGAGGGGCAAATCAGCCCCAGCATTTT.

The V gene is TRBV2, the J gene TRBJ1-1, with a tentative D call TRBD1 (6 bases). CDR3 length: 16 residues. Germline loops: CDR1 SNHLY, CDR2 FYNNEI. Deletions cut 8 bases from V and 0 bases from J, with 19 bases between. Written as DNA, the CDR3 is TGTGCCAGCGTCCCTCCCTCGAGGGGGTTGAACACTGAAGCTTTCTTT. This encodes CASVPPSRGLNTEAFF.

V and J are TRBV29-1 and TRBJ2-7; 7 nucleotides match TRBD2. V lost 3 bases and J lost 1; bases outside the gene matches: 0. This CDR3 region has 12 residues. Germline loops: CDR1 SQVTM, CDR2 ANQGSEA. CDR3 sequence (DNA): TGCAGCGTTGAGGGACTATCCTACGAGCAGTACTTC. Protein: CSVEGLSYEQYF.

The chain combines TRBV4-1 with TRBJ2-7; 7 bases line up with TRBD1. V lost 3 bases to trimming and J lost 2 bases; unmatched junction nucleotides: 10. The CDR3 contains 16 residues. In germline, CDR1 is MGHRA, CDR2 YSYEKL. The CDR3 nucleotides are TGCGCCAGCAGCCAGGGCTCGGGACAGCCGACCTACGAGCAGTACTTC. Its translation: CASSQGSGQPTYEQYF.

The rearrangement links TRBV12-5 to TRBJ1-4; D gene uncertain. The CDR3 has 17 residues. Germline V lookup: CDR1 LGHNT, CDR2 FRNRAP. Deletions cut 5 bases from V and 4 bases from J, with 20 bases between. CDR3 loop: CASGGKGSPPINEKLFF. CDR3 DNA sequence: TGTGCTAGTGGTGGGAAGGGCTCTCCCCCCATTAATGAAAAACTGTTTTTT.

This clone was picked up a small number of times. This chain connects TRBV16 to TRBJ1-5; D is unresolved. The germline CDR1 and CDR2 sequences are KGHSY and FQNENV. V lost 0 bases and J 9 bases, leaving 3 bases between the germline ends. The CDR3 is 11 residues long. The CDR3 DNA sequence: TGTGCCAGCAGCCAATCGGGGCCCCAGCATTTT. This sequence encodes CASSQSGPQHF.

The chain carries TRBV6-5 and TRBJ1-1; TRBD1 matches 7 bases. The V and J ends lost 6 bases and 0 bases, in that order; junction bases with no gene match: 1. This CDR3 region has 13 residues. Looked up from germline, CDR1 is MNHEY and CDR2 is SVGAGI. The CDR3 reads CASSGTVNTEAFF. Written as DNA, the CDR3 is TGTGCCAGCAGCGGGACAGTGAACACTGAAGCTTTCTTT.

This clone is a singleton in its sample. Compared with germline, one end of the junction differs, possibly owing to a read error. The rearrangement joins TRBV7-8 to TRBJ2-5, with a tentative D call TRBD2 (7 bases). CDR1 and CDR2 (germline): SGHVS, FQNEAQ. The CDR3 covers 14 residues. Here the CDR3 reads CASSGGANQGTQYF. Here the CDR3 DNA reads TGTGCCAGCAGCGGGGGGGCGAATCAAGGGACCCAGTACTTC.

CDR3 in amino acids: CASSPLVSSNEQFF. The CDR3 DNA reads TGTGCCAGCAGCCCCTTAGTGTCAAGCAATGAGCAGTTCTTC. The chain joins TRBV9 to TRBJ2-1; D unresolved. Germline assignment: CDR1 SGDLS and CDR2 YYNGEE. CDR3 length: 14 amino acids. Trimming shortened V by 4 bases and J by 6 bases, and 14 bases separated the two germline ends.

This chain uses TRBV7-8 with TRBJ2-1, with 7 bases that match TRBD2. The trim removed 10 bases at V and 7 bases at J, leaving 7 bases unmatched. Germline V gene data show CDR1 as SGHVS and CDR2 as FQNEAQ. CDR3 size: 12 residues. The CDR3: CATAGVSNEQFF. CDR3 bases: TGTGCCACGGCGGGAGTGTCGAATGAGCAGTTCTTC.

Concerning this clone itself: An end of the junction does not agree with germline; a read error may underlie this. The chain carries TRBV7-3 and TRBJ2-2, with 12 bases lining up with TRBD2. Germline CDR1 reads SGHTA; CDR2 reads FQGTGA. The CDR3 runs to 15 residues. In nucleotides, the CDR3 is TGTGCCAGCAGCGCTAGCGGGAGGGAACACCGGGGAGCTGTTTTT. Protein: CASSASGREHRGAVF. Using reference TRBV7-3 and TRBJ2-2 for the parts outside the CDR3, the full variable domain is GAGVSQTPSNKVTEKGKYVELRCDPISGHTALYWYRQSLGQGPEFLIYFQGTGAADDSGLPNDRFFAVRPEGSVSTLKIQRTERGDSAVYLCASSASGREHRGAVFGEGSRLTVL.

This clone was counted once. The V gene is TRBV7-2, the J gene TRBJ1-2; no clear D gene. The ends were cut back, 2 bases at V and 8 bases at J, with 21 bases in the middle. From germline, CDR1 is SGHTA and CDR2 FQGNSA. The CDR3 covers 16 residues. The CDR3 here is CASSLPFRLGTWGYTF. The CDR3 bases are TGTGCCAGCAGCTTACCCTTTAGACTGGGAACCTGGGGCTACACCTTC.

This chain uses TRBV29-1 with TRBJ2-7; the D gene is possibly TRBD1 (5 bases). Trimming took 2 bases from V and 3 from J, leaving 11 bases between them. CDR3 length: 13 amino acids. Germline-derived CDR1 and CDR2 are SQVTM and ANQGSEA. The CDR3 loop reads CSVELGVDYEQYF. The CDR3 DNA reads as TGCAGCGTTGAACTAGGGGTAGACTACGAGCAGTACTTC.

The CDR3 protein is CASSYTGPTGGYTF. Written as DNA, the CDR3 is TGTGCCAGCAGTTACACGGGACCGACGGGGGGCTACACCTTC. The chain links TRBV6-5 to TRBJ1-2, with D perhaps TRBD1 (5 bases). V gave up 2 bases and J gave up 8 bases, with 15 bases separating them. The CDR3 has 14 residues. The germline gives CDR1 MNHEY, CDR2 SVGAGI.

The J gene is TRBJ2-2, the V gene TRBV5-1; 8 nucleotides align to TRBD1. CDR3 length equals 14 residues. The ends lost 4 bases at V and 4 bases at J; junction bases unmatched: 3. The V gene's germline CDR1 is SGHRS and CDR2 YFSETQ. The CDR3 here is CASSGTGGTGELFF. The CDR3 bases are TGCGCCAGCAGCGGAACAGGGGGCACCGGGGAGCTGTTTTTT. Filled out from reference TRBV5-1 and TRBJ2-2, the complete variable domain reads KAGVTQTPRYLIKTRGQQVTLSCSPISGHRSVSWYQQTPGQGLQFLFEYFSETQRNKGNFPGRFSGRQFSNSRSEMNVSTLELGDSALYLCASSGTGGTGELFFGEGSRLTVL.

The gene calls are TRBV9 and TRBJ1-1; D not resolved. Germline CDR1 reads SGDLS; CDR2 reads YYNGEE. Between the trimmed V and J ends, which lost 1 base and 4 bases, there was a span of 8 bases. The CDR3 is made up of 13 amino acids. CDR3 sequence reads: CASSVTSSTEAFF. As DNA, the CDR3 is TGTGCCAGCAGCGTAACCTCCTCCACTGAAGCTTTCTTT.

The rearrangement uses TRBV9 and TRBJ2-3; D is perhaps TRBD2 (6 bases). The CDR3 covers 15 residues. Germline assignment: CDR1 SGDLS and CDR2 YYNGEE. V gave up 4 bases and J gave up 0 bases, with 12 bases separating them. The CDR3 bases are TGTGCCAGCAGCATCGGGAGTTTTAGCACAGATACGCAGTATTTT. The encoded protein is CASSIGSFSTDTQYF.

The chain employs TRBV7-6 and TRBJ2-5; TRBD1 agrees at 12 bases. There are 16 residues in the CDR3. The V gene's germline CDR1 is SGHVS and CDR2 FNYEAQ. V was clipped by 5 bases and J by 5 bases; unmatched bases: 9. Here the CDR3 DNA reads TGTGCCAGCAGCACCCCCGGGACAGGGGGCTCGGAGACCCAGTACTTC. It yields the protein CASSTPGTGGSETQYF.

This clone occurred a few times. The rearrangement uses TRBV2 and TRBJ2-2, with 7 bases identical to TRBD1. Unmatched junction bases numbered 7, after V lost 6 bases and J lost 3 bases. From germline, CDR1 is SNHLY and CDR2 FYNNEI. This CDR3 has 15 residues. The DNA for the CDR3 is TGTGCCAGCAGAGTTGGGACAGACCACACCGGGGAGCTGTTTTTT. This encodes CASRVGTDHTGELFF.

The rearrangement joins TRBV28 to TRBJ1-3, with TRBD1 as a possible D gene (5 bases). CDR1 and CDR2 (germline): MDHEN, SYDVKM. CDR3 length: 15 residues. V gave up 6 bases and J gave up 2 bases, with 14 bases separating them. CDR3 protein: CASSPGRRTGNTIYF. The DNA for the CDR3 is TGTGCCAGCAGCCCGGGACGGAGAACTGGAAACACCATATATTTT.

The chain uses TRBV27 and TRBJ1-5; D is possibly TRBD1 (5 bases). Germline CDR1 is MNHEY and CDR2 is SMNVEV (reference sequence). This CDR3 has 14 residues. With 6 bases removed from V and 7 bases from J, the gap between germline ends came to 16 bases. CDR3 bases: TGTGCCAGCAGGCAACGGGGCGTAGACCAGCCCCAGCATTTT. It translates to CASRQRGVDQPQHF.